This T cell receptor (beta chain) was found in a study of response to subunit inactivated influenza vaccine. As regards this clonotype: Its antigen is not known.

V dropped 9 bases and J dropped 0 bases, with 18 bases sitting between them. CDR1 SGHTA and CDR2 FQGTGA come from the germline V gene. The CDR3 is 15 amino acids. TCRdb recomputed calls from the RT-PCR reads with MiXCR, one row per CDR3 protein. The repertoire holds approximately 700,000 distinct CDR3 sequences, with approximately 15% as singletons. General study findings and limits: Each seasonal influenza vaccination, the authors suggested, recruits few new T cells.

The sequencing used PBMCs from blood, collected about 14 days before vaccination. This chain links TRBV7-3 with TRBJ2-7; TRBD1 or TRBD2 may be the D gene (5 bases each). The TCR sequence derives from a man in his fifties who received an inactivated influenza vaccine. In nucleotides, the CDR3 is TGTGCCAGACCTAAATGGGGGATCGGCTCCTACGAGCAGTACTTC. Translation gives CARPKWGIGSYEQYF.